This TCR beta chain was sequenced for a study of blood T cell repertoires in COVID-19 (dated by TCRdb to the early 2020s). Describing the broader study: Collaborator samples came from the United States, Italy and Spain and covered acute and convalescent phases of COVID-19. Nearly every sample came with metadata listing a de-identified subject ID, COVID-19 status, age in years and sex. The material from the prospective study consisted of cDNA or gDNA derived from T cells, B-cell-depleted T cells, or PBMCs. HLA class I and class II types, where available, came from metadata supplied by the sample provider rather than from assay-based typing. Samples were obtained from the ongoing ImmuneRACE study (first 160 participants) and from over 1,000 subjects provided by 6 global collaborators. The repertoires were made available in a free public database intended to serve as a resource for research on the immune response to SARS-CoV-2. The dataset comprised deeply sampled blood TCRbeta repertoires from subjects exposed to, actively infected with, or recovered from COVID-19.

V is reduced by 3 bases and J by 3 bases, leaving a spacing of 14 bases between them. Per the germline V gene, KGHSH is the CDR1 and LQKENI is the CDR2. Spanning cysteine to phenylalanine, the CDR3 consists of 15 amino acids. The sequence is cut down to CDR3 DNA, 45 bases in frame from base 1. The immunoSEQ Assay, a bias-controlled multiplex PCR, was used to amplify TCRbeta CDR3 regions from genomic DNA. Under the source paper's analysis protocol: Nucleated cell counts per sample were estimated from amplification of reference gene primers within the assay. Sequence reads were collapsed and filtered to measure the absolute abundance of every unique TCRbeta CDR3 rearrangement. Productive Simpson clonality was computed per sample as the square root of Simpson's diversity index over productive rearrangements. TCRdb carries this immuneACCESS record with in-frame sequences only. Its versions omit some clonotypes, under half of them owing to an unresolved V gene in the studies checked, with the rest unexplained. D and trimming were read from the DNA, whereas the V and J calls and clone size are those reported in that table. Across this sample there are around 230,000 clones, with around 83% seen only once. The biggest ten clones account for around 2% of the sample.

Study-wide findings and limitations: The amount of clinical and demographic metadata varied by source and participant and was provided uncurated.

Samples from volunteer blood donors who had recovered from COVID-19 were contributed by a second Seattle source. Collaborating institutions collected whole blood in K2EDTA tubes following their own protocols. For TCRbeta analysis, collaborators shipped samples as frozen whole blood, isolated PBMCs, or DNA extracted from either of those sample types. A remark on this clone: Its antigen target is currently unknown. No much larger clone is present one base from it, and per-base qualities are unavailable.

Sequenced material: peripheral blood. The sequence joins TRBV18 to TRBJ1-1, with no reliable assignment of the D segment. This TCR was sampled from a man aged 40-50 years who had recovered from COVID-19. The bases are TGTGCCAGCTCACCGCGGCGAACCCCGGACACTGAAGCTTTCTTT. Translated, this gives CASSPRRTPDTEAFF. Supplemented by the reference TRBV18 and TRBJ1-1 proteins around the CDR3, the complete variable domain is NAGVMQNPRHLVRRRGQEARLRCSPMKGHSHVYWYRQLPEEGLKFMVYLQKENIIDESGMPKERFSAEFPKEGPSILRIQQVVRGDSAAYFCASSPRRTPDTEAFFGQGTRLTVV.